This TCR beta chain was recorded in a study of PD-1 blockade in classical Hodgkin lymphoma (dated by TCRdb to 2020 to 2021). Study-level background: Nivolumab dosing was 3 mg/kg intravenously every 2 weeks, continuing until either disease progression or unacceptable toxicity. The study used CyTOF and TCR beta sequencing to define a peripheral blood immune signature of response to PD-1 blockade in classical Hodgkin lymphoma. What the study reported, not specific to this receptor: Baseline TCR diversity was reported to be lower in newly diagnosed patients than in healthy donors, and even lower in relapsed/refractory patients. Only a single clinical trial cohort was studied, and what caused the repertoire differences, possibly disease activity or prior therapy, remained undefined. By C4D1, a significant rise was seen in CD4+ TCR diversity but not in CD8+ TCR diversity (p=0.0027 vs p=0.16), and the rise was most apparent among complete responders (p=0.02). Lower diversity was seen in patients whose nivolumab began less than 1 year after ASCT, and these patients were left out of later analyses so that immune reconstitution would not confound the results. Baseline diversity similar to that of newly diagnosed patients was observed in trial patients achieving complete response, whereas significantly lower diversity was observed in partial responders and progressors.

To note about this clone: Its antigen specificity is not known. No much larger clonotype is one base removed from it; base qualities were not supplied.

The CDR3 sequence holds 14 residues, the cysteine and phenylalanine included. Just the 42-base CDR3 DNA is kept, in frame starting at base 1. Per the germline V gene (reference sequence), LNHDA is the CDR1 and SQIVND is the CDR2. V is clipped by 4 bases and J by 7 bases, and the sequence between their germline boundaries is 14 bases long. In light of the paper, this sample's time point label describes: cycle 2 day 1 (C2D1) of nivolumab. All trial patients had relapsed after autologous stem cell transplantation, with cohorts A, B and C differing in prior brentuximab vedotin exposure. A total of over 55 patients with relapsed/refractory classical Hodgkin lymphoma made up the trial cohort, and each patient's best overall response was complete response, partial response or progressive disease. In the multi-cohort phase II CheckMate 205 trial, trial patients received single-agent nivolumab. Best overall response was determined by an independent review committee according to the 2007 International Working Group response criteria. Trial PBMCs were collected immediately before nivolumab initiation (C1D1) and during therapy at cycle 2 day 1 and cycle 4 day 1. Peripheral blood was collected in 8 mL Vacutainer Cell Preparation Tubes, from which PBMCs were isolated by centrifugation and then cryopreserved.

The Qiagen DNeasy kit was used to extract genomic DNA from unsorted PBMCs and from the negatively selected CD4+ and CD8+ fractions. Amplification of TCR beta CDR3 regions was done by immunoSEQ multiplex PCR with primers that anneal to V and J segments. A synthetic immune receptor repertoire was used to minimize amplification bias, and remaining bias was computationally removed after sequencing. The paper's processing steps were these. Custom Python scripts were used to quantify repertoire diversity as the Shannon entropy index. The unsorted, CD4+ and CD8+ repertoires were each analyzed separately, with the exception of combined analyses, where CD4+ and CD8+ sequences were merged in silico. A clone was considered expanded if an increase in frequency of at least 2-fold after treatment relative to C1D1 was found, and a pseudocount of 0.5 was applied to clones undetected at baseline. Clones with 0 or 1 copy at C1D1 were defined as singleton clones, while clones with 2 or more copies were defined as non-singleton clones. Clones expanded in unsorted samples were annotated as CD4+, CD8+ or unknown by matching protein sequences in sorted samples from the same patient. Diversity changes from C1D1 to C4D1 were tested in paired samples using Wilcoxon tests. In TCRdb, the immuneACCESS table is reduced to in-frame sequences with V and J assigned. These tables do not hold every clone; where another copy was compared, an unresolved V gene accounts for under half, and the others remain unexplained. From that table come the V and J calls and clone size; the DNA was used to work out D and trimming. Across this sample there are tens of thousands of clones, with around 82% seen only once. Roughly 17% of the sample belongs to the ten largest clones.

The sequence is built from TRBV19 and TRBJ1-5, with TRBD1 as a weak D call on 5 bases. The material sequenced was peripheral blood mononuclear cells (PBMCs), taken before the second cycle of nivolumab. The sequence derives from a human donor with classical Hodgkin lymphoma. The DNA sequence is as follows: TGTGCCAGTAGTAAATCGGGACTTTTCCAGCCCCAGCATTTT. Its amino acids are CASSKSGLFQPQHF.